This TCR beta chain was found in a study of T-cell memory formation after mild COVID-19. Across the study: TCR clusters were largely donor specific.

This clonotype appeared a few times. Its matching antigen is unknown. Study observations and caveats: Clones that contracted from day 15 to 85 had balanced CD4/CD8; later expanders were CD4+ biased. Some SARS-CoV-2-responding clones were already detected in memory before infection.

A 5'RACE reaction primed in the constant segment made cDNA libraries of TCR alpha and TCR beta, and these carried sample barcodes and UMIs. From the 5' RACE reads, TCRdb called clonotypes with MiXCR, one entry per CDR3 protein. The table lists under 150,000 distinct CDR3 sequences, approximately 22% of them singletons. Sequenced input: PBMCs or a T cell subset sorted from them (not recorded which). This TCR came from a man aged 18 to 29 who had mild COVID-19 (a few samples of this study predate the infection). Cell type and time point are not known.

The CDR3 sequence is CASSEDRVVYEQYF. For the CDR3, the DNA is TGCGCCAGCAGTGAAGACAGGGTGGTCTACGAGCAGTACTTC. The J gene is TRBJ2-7, the V gene TRBV10-2; 7 positions agree with TRBD1. The CDR3 covers 14 residues. V dropped 3 bases and J dropped 3; count of bases not matched to a gene: 5. The V gene's germline CDR1 is WSHSY and CDR2 SAAADI.